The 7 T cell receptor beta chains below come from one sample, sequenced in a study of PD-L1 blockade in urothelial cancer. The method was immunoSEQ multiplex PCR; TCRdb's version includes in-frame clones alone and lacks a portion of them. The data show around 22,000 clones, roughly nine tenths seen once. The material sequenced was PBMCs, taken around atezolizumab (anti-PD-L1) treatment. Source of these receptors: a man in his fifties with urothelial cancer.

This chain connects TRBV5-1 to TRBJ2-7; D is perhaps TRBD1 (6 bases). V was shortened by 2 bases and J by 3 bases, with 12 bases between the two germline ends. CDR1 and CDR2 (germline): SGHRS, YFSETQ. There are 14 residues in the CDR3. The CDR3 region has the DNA TGCGCCAGCAGCTTAGGACAGATTCGCTACGAGCAGTACTTC. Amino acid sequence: CASSLGQIRYEQYF.

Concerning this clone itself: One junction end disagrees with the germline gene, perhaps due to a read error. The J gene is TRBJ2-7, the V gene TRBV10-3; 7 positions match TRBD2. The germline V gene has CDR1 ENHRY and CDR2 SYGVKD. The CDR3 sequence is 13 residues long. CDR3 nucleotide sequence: TGTGCCATCAGTGCTGGGACTAAAGGCCTCGGGGACTTC. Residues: CAISAGTKGLGDF.

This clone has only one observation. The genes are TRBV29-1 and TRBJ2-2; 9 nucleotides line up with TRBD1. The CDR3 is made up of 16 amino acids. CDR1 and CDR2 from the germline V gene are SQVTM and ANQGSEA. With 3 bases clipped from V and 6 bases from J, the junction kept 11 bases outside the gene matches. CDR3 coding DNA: TGCAGCGTTGATGCTACAGGGGGCTTAGATCCCGGGGAGCTGTTTTTT. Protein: CSVDATGGLDPGELFF.

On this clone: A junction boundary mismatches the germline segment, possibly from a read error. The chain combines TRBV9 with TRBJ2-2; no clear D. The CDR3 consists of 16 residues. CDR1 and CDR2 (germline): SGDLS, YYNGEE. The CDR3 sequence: CTSSAVDGPNTGELFF. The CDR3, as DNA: TGTACCAGCAGCGCAGTGGATGGGCCCAACACCGGGGAGCTGTTTTTT.

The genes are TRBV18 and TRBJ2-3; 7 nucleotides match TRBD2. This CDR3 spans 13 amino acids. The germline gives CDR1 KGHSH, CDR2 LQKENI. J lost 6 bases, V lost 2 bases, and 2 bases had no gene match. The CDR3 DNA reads TGTGCCAGCTCACCAACGCGGGGGGATACGCAGTATTTT. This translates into CASSPTRGDTQYF.

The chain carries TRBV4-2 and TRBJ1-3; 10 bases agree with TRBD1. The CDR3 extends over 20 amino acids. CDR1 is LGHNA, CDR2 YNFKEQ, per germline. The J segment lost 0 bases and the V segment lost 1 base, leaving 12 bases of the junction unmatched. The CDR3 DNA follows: TGTGCCAGCAGCCAAGTATTCGTGACAGGGGGCGCCGACTCTGGAAACACCATATATTTT. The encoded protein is CASSQVFVTGGADSGNTIYF.

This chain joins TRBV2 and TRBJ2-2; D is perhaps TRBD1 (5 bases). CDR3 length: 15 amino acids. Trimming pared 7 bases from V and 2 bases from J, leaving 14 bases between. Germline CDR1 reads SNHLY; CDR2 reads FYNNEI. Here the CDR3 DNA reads TGTGCCAGCACGGCACAGGTTCTTAACACCGGGGAGCTGTTTTTT. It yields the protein CASTAQVLNTGELFF.